This TCR beta chain came from a study of blood T cell repertoires in COVID-19. CDR3 length: 15 amino acids. Germline CDR1 is MNHEY and CDR2 is SMNVEV (reference sequence). V was pared by 5 bases and J by 2 bases, with 16 bases between. Clones were read by immunoSEQ multiplex PCR, and TCRdb kept only the in-frame ones, dropping some. The data show about 160,000 clones, around nine tenths seen once. This TCR derives from a man aged 50-60 years with acute or convalescent COVID-19. This chain connects TRBV27 to TRBJ2-7; D is possibly TRBD2 (5 bases). The sequenced sample consisted of peripheral blood. CDR3 nucleotide sequence: TGTGCCAGCAGTACCCCTCCTCCCGGGACCTACGAGCAGTACTTC. Translating gives CASSTPPPGTYEQYF.